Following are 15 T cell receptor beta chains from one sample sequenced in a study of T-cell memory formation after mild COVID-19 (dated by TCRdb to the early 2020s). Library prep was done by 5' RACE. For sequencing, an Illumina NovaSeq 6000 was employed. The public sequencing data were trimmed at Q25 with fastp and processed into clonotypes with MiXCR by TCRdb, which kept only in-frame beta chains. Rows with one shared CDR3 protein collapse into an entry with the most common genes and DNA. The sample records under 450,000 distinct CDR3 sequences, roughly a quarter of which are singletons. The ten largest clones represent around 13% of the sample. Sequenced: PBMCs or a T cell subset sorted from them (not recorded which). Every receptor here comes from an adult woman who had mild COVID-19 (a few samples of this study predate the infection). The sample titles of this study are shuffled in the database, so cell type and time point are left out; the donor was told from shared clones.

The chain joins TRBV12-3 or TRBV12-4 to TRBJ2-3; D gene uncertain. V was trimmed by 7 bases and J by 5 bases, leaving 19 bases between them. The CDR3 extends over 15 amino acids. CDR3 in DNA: TGTGCCAGCACCCCCGTGCTGAATAAGAGAGATACGCAGTATTTT. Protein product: CASTPVLNKRDTQYF.

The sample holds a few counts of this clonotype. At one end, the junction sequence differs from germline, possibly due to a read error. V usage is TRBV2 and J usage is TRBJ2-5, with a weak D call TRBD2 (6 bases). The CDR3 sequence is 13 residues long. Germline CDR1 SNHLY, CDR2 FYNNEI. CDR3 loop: CASSEIIVAGILF. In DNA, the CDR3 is TGTGCCAGCAGTGAAATAATTGTGGCGGGGATCCTCTTC.

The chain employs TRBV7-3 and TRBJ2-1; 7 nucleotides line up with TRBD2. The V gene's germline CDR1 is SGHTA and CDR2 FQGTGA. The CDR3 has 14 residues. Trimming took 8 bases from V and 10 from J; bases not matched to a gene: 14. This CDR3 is CASSSGSGEGEQFF. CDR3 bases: TGTGCCAGCTCCTCTGGCAGCGGGGAGGGGGAGCAGTTCTTC.

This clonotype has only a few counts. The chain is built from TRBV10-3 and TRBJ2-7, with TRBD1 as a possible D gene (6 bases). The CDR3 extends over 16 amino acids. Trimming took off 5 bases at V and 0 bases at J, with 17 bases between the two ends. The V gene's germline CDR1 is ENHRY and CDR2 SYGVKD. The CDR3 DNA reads TGTGCCATCAGTTCGGCGGTCGCGACAGGCTCCTACGAGCAGTACTTC. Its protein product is CAISSAVATGSYEQYF.

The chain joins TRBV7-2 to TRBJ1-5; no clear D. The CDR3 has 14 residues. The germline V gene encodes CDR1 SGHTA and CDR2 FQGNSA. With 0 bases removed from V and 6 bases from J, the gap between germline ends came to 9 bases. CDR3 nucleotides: TGTGCCAGCAGCTTAGCTTTACGTTCTCAGCCCCAGCATTTT. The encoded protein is CASSLALRSQPQHF. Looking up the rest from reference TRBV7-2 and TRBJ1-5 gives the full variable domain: GAGVSQSPSNKVTEKGKDVELRCDPISGHTALYWYRQSLGQGLEFLIYFQGNSAPDKSGLPSDRFSAERTGGSVSTLTIQRTQQEDSAVYLCASSLALRSQPQHFGDGTRLSIL.

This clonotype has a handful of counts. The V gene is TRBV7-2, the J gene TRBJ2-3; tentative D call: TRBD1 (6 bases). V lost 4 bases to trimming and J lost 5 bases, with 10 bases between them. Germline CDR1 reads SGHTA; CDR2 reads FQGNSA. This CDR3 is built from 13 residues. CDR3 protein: CASSWGTQDTQYF. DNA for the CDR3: TGTGCCAGCAGCTGGGGGACACAAGATACGCAGTATTTT.

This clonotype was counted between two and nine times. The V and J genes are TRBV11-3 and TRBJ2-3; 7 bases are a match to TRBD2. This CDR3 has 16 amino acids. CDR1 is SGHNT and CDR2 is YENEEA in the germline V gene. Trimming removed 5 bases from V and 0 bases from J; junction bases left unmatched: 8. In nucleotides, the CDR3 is TGTGCCAGCAGCCCCCAGCGGGGCGCTAGCACAGATACGCAGTATTTT. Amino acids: CASSPQRGASTDTQYF.

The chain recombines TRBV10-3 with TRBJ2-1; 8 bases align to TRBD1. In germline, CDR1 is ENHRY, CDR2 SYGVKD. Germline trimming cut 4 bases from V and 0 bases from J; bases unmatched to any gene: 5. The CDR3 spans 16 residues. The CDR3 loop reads CAISAPTGGSYNEQFF. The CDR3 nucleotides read TGTGCCATCAGTGCCCCAACAGGGGGCTCCTACAATGAGCAGTTCTTC.

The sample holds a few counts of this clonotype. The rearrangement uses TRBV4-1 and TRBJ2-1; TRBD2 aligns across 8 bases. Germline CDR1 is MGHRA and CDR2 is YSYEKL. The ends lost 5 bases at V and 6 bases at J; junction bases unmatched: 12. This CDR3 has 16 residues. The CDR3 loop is CASSYVLAGGINEQFF. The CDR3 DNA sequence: TGCGCCAGCAGCTACGTCCTAGCGGGTGGCATCAATGAGCAGTTCTTC.

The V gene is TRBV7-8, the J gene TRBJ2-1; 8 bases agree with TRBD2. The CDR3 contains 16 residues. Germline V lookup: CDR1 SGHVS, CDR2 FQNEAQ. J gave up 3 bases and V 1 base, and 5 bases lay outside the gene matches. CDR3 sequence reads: CASSLVGTRGYNEQFF. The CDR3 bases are TGTGCCAGCAGCTTAGTGGGGACTAGGGGCTACAATGAGCAGTTCTTC.

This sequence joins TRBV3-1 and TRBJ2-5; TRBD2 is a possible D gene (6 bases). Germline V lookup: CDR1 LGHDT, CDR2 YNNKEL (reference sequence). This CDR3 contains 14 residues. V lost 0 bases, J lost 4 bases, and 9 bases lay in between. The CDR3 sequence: CASSQDAGTETQYF. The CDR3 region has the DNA TGTGCCAGCAGCCAAGATGCGGGGACAGAGACCCAGTACTTC.

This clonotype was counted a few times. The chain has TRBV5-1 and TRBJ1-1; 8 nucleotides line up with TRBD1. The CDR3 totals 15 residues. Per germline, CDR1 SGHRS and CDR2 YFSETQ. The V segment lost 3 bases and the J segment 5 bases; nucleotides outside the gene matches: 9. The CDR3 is CASSSTTGAGTEAFF. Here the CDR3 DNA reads TGCGCCAGCAGCTCCACGACAGGGGCAGGGACTGAAGCTTTCTTT.

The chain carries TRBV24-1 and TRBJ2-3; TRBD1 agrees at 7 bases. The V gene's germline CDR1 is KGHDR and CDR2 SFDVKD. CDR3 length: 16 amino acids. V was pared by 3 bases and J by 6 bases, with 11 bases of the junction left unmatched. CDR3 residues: CATSDPRDRRSDTQYF. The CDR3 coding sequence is TGTGCCACCAGTGATCCCCGGGACAGACGGTCCGATACGCAGTATTTT.

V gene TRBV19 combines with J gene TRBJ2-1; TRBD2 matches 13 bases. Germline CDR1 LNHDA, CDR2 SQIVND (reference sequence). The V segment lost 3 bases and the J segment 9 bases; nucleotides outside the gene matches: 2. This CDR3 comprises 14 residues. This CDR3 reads CASSMGLAGSEQFF. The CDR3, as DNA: TGTGCCAGTAGTATGGGACTAGCGGGATCTGAGCAGTTCTTC. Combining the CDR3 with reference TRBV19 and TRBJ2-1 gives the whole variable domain DGGITQSPKYLFRKEGQNVTLSCEQNLNHDAMYWYRQDPGQGLRLIYYSQIVNDFQKGDIAEGYSVSREKKESFPLTVTSAQKNPTAFYLCASSMGLAGSEQFFGPGTRLTVL.

CDR3 region: CASRSEHTSSYNEQFF. The CDR3 DNA follows: TGCGCCAGCAGGAGCGAACACACAAGCTCCTACAATGAGCAGTTCTTC. The rearrangement links TRBV5-1 to TRBJ2-1; D remains ambiguous. The CDR3 loop spans 16 amino acids. Germline CDR1 is SGHRS and CDR2 is YFSETQ. Trimming removed 5 bases from V and 0 bases from J, with 15 bases in between.